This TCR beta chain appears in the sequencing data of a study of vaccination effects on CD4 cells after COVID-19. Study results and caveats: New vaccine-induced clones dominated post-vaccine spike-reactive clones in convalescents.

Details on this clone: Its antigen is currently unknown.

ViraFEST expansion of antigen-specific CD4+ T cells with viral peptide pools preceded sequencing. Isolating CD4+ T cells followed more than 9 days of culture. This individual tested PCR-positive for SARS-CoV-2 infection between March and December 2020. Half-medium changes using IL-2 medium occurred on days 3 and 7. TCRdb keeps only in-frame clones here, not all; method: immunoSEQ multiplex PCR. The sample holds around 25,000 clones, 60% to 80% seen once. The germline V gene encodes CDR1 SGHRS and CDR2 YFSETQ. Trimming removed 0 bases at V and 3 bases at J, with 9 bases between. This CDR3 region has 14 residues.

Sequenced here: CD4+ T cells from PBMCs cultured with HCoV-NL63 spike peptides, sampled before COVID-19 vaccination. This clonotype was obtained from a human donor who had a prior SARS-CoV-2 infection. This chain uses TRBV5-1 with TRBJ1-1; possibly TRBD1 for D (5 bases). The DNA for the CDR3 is TGCGCCAGCAGCTTGGGAGGGGTGGACACTGAAGCTTTCTTT. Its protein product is CASSLGGVDTEAFF.